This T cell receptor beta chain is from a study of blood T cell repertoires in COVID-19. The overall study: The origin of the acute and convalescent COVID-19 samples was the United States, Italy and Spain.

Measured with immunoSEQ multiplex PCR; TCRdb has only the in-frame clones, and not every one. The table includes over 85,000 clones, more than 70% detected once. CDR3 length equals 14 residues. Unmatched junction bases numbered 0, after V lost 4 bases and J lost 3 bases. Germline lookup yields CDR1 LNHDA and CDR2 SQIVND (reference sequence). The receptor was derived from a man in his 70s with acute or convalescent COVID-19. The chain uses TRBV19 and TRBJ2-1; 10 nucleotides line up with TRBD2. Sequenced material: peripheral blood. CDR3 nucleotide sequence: TGTGCCAGTAGTAGGACTAGCGGCTACAATGAGCAGTTCTTC. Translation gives CASSRTSGYNEQFF.